The 10 T cell receptor beta chains below were found in one sample sequenced in a study of shared clonotypes between healthy human individuals. Generated by immunoSEQ multiplex PCR, the TCRdb table keeps only in-frame clones and is missing some. The data show some 2 million clones, with about 95% seen just once and roughly 1% held by the top ten. In the naive CD8 group, cells lacked CD45RO and were positively selected for CCR7, so terminally differentiated effector memory CD45RA+ cells were left out. The sequencing sample was made of naive CD8+ T cells sorted from blood. All receptors derive from a young man in good health.

The chain carries TRBV27 and TRBJ2-2, with no clear D. The CDR3 is 14 amino acids. Germline V CDR1 and CDR2: MNHEY, SMNVEV (reference sequence). V lost 6 bases and J 6 bases, leaving 14 bases between the germline ends. The CDR3, as DNA: TGTGCCAGCAGCTTCCTAGGTTCCGCCGGGGAGCTGTTTTTT. This gives the protein CASSFLGSAGELFF.

The V gene is TRBV7-2, the J gene TRBJ1-1; no clear D gene. The CDR3 contains 15 residues. The germline gives CDR1 SGHTA, CDR2 FQGNSA. V lost 7 bases to trimming and J lost 0 bases, with 15 bases between them. The CDR3 sequence: CASTPGSYMNTEAFF. CDR3 DNA: TGTGCCAGCACTCCCGGGTCCTATATGAACACTGAAGCTTTCTTT.

A single count supports this clone. The same CDR3 can be traced to other DNA sequences in this sample. This chain links TRBV6-5 with TRBJ1-1, with TRBD1 as a possible D gene (5 bases). Trimming shortened V by 6 bases and J by 1 base, and 9 bases separated the two germline ends. The CDR3 covers 13 residues. Germline values: CDR1 MNHEY, CDR2 SVGAGI. CDR3 in amino acids: CASSPGGNTEAFF. CDR3 in DNA: TGTGCCAGCAGCCCCGGGGGGAACACTGAAGCTTTCTTT.

The chain employs TRBV6-1 and TRBJ2-3; 11 positions match TRBD2. In germline, CDR1 is MNHNS, CDR2 SASEGT. The junction had 5 bases not matched to a gene; V was cut back by 4 bases and J by 2 bases. This CDR3 contains 16 residues. CDR3 region: CASSVSSGGVTDTQYF. CDR3 DNA: TGTGCCAGCAGTGTCAGTAGCGGGGGGGTCACAGATACGCAGTATTTT.

This chain uses TRBV19 with TRBJ1-4, with D tentatively TRBD1 (6 bases). Germline V CDR1 and CDR2: LNHDA, SQIVND (reference sequence). V lost 4 bases and J 6 bases, leaving 18 bases between the germline ends. This CDR3 has 16 residues. CDR3 in amino acids: CASSTPGGGAYEKLFF. The CDR3, as DNA: TGTGCCAGTAGTACCCCAGGCGGGGGCGCGTATGAAAAACTGTTTTTT.

The chain links TRBV9 to TRBJ2-5; D is unclear. Between the trimmed V and J ends, which lost 0 bases and 1 base, there was a span of 7 bases. CDR1 and CDR2 (germline): SGDLS, YYNGEE. The CDR3 covers 14 residues. CDR3 loop: CASSVEAIQETQYF. CDR3 nucleotides: TGTGCCAGCAGCGTAGAGGCGATCCAAGAGACCCAGTACTTC.

The CDR3 bases are TGTGCCTGGAATGTAGGGGAGGCAGGCTACACCTTC. It yields the protein CAWNVGEAGYTF. The chain carries TRBV30 and TRBJ1-2; tentatively, D is TRBD1 (5 bases). Trimming cost V 4 bases and J 8 bases, with 14 bases left between them. CDR3 length: 12 residues. Germline V CDR1 and CDR2: GTSNPN, SVGIG (reference sequence).

The chain employs TRBV5-6 and TRBJ2-1; no definite D call. The germline gives CDR1 SGHDT, CDR2 YYEEEE. The CDR3 has 16 residues. V was clipped by 2 bases and J by 3 bases, with 15 bases between them. CDR3 DNA: TGTGCCAGCAGCTTACGACTCCCGATCGTCTACAATGAGCAGTTCTTC. Translation: CASSLRLPIVYNEQFF.

This clone was found once. The J gene is TRBJ2-3, the V gene TRBV6-5, with 12 bases fitting TRBD2. Germline-derived CDR1 and CDR2 are MNHEY and SVGAGI. This CDR3 has 15 amino acids. The junction had 6 bases not matched to a gene; V was cut back by 5 bases and J by 6 bases. The chain's CDR3 is CASSGLAGGPDTQYF. The CDR3 bases are TGTGCCAGCAGTGGCCTAGCGGGGGGGCCCGATACGCAGTATTTT.

The chain carries TRBV10-2 and TRBJ2-7; a possible D gene is TRBD1 (6 bases). Trimming stripped 2 bases from V and 2 bases from J, with 13 bases between. The CDR3 loop spans 15 amino acids. Per the germline V gene, CDR1 is WSHSY and CDR2 is SAAADI. The CDR3 DNA follows: TGCGCCAGCAGTGAGGAAGTTGGGGGCCCCTACGAGCAGTACTTC. Encoded protein: CASSEEVGGPYEQYF.